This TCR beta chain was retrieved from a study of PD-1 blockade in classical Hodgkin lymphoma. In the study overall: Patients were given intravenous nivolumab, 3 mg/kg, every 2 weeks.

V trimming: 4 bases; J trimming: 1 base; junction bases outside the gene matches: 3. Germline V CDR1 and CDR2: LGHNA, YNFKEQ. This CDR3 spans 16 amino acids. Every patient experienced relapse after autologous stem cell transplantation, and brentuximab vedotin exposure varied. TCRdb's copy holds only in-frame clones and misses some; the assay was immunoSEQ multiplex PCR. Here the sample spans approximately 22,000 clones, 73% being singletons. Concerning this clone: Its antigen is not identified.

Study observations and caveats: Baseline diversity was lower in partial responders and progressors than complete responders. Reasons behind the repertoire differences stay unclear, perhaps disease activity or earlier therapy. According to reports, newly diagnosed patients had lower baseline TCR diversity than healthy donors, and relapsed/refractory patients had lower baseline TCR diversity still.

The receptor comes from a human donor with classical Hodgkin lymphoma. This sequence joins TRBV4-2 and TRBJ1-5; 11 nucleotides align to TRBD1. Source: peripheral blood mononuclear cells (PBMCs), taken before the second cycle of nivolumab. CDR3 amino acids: CASSPRDRGSNQPQHF. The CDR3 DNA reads TGTGCCAGCAGCCCCCGGGACAGGGGGAGCAATCAGCCCCAGCATTTT.